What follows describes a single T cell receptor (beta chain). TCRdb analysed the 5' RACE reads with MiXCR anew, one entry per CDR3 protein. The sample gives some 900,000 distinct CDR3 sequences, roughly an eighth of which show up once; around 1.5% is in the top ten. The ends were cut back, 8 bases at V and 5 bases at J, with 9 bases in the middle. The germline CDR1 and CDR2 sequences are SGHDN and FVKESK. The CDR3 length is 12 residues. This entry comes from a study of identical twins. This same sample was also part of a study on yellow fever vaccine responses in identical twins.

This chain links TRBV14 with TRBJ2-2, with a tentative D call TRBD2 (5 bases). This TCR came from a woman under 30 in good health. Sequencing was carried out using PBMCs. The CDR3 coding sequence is TGTGCCAGCGGTGGGGAGACCGGGGAGCTGTTTTTT. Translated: CASGGETGELFF.